This T cell receptor (beta chain) was profiled in a study of cytomegalovirus exposure and HLA in healthy donors. Study observations and caveats: Cytomegalovirus association was assigned to some 160 TCR beta chains.

Clones were read by immunoSEQ multiplex PCR, and TCRdb kept only the in-frame ones, dropping some. The sample shows some 98,000 clones, about 90% of them seen only once. The junction had 4 bases not matched to a gene; V was cut back by 0 bases and J by 7 bases. There are 15 residues in the CDR3. Germline V lookup: CDR1 SGDLS, CDR2 YYNGEE. Regarding this clone: What it recognizes is unknown.

Sequences were obtained from PBMCs. This chain joins TRBV9 and TRBJ2-1; 10 nucleotides match TRBD1. This clonotype originated in a man aged 18 to 29 in good health and CMV-seropositive. The CDR3 region is CASSVDRTGGNEQFF. The CDR3 DNA reads as TGTGCCAGCAGCGTAGACCGGACAGGGGGAAATGAGCAGTTCTTC. Full variable domain (missing parts from reference TRBV9 and TRBJ2-1): DSGVTQTPKHLITATGQRVTLRCSPRSGDLSVYWYQQSLDQGLQFLIQYYNGEERAKGNILERFSAQQFPDLHSELNLSSLELGDSALYFCASSVDRTGGNEQFFGPGTRLTVL.